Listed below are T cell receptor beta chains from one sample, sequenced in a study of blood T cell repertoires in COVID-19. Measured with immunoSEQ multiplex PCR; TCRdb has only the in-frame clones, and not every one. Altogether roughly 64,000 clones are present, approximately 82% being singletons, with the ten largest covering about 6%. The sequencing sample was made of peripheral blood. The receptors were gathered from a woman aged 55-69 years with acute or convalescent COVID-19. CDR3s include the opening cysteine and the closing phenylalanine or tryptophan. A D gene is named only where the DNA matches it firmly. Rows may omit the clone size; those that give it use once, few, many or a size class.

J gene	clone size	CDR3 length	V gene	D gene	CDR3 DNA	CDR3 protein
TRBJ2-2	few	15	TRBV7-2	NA	TGTGCCAGCAGCCCGCTGGACTCATTTTCCGGGGAGCTGTTTTTT	CASSPLDSFSGELFF
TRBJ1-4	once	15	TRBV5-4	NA	TGTGCCAGCAGCCCGACCATGGACAGTAATGAAAAACTGTTTTTT	CASSPTMDSNEKLFF
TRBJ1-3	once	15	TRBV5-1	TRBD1	TGCGCCAGCAGCCCCACAGGGGGCTCGGGAAACACCATATATTTT	CASSPTGGSGNTIYF
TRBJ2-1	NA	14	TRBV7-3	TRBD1	TGTGCCAGCAGCTTAAGAGGGACAGGGAATGAGCAGTTCTTC	CASSLRGTGNEQFF
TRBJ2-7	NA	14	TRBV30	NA	TGTGCCTGGAGTGTACCCGGGACTGCCTACGAGCAGTACTTC	CAWSVPGTAYEQYF
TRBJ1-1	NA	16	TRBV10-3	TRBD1	TGTGCCATCAGTGAGTCTAGCGTCCAGGGGGTAAGGGAAGCTTTCTTT	CAISESSVQGVREAFF
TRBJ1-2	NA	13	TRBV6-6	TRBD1	TGTGCCAGCAGTGATGGACAGGGGGATGGCTACACCTTC	CASSDGQGDGYTF
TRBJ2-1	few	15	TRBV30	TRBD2	TGTGCCTGGGGGGGACGAGCGGGGGCTCACAATGAGCAGTTCTTC	CAWGGRAGAHNEQFF
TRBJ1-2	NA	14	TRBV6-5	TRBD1	TGTGCCAGCTCGGGACAGGGTCCTAACTATGGCTACACCTTC	CASSGQGPNYGYTF
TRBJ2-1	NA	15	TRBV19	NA	TGTGCCAGTAGTATGAGTAAAGTCCTGGCGGATGAGCAGTTCTTC	CASSMSKVLADEQFF
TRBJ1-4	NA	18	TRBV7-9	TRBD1	TGTGCCAGCAGCACTACCCGCACCCGACAGGGGGAGAATGAAAAACTGTTTTTT	CASSTTRTRQGENEKLFF
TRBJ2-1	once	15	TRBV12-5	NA	TGTGCTAGTGGTTTGGGACAGTCGACCTACAATGAGCAGTTCTTC	CASGLGQSTYNEQFF
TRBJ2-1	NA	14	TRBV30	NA	TGTGCCTGGAGCTCGGGACTGCCCCACAATGAGCAGTTCTTC	CAWSSGLPHNEQFF
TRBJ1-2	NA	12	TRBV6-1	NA	TGTGCCAGCAGTGATCACATATATGGCTACACCTTC	CASSDHIYGYTF
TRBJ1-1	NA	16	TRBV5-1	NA	TGCGCCAGCAGCTTGAATCGCGGACAGTCGAACACTGAAGCTTTCTTT	CASSLNRGQSNTEAFF
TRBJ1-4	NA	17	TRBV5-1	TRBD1	TGCGCCAGCCGTCCCGGGACAGGGTATGCAACTAATGAAAAACTGTTTTTT	CASRPGTGYATNEKLFF
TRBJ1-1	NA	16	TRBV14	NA	TGTGCCAGCAGCCAAGGGCCGGGAGTACCGAACACTGAAGCTTTCTTT	CASSQGPGVPNTEAFF
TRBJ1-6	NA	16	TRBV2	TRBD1	TGTGCCAGCAGTGCCCGGACAGGGGGCGGTAATTCACCCCTCCACTTT	CASSARTGGGNSPLHF
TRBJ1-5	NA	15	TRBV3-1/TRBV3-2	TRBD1	TGTGCCAGCAGCCAAGGGGGACAGCGCAATCAGCCCCAGCATTTT	CASSQGGQRNQPQHF
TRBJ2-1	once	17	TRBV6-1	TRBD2	TGTGCCAGCAGTGAAGTGGGAGGGTCCTACTCCTACAATGAGCAGTTCTTC	CASSEVGGSYSYNEQFF
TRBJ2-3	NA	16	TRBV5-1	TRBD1	TGCGCCAGCAGCTTGGGGGGGACAGGGAGCACAGATACGCAGTATTTT	CASSLGGTGSTDTQYF
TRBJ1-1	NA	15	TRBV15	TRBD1	TGTGCCACCAGCAGAGATAGGACAGGGGGCACTGAAGCTTTCTTT	CATSRDRTGGTEAFF
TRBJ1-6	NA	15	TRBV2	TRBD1	TGTGCCAGCACCTTCGGACAGGCCTATAATTCACCCCTCCACTTT	CASTFGQAYNSPLHF
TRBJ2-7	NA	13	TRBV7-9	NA	TGTGCCAGCAGCAAAGAGATGACTGGGGAGCAGTACTTC	CASSKEMTGEQYF
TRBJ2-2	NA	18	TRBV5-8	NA	TGTGCCAGCAGCGTAGCAGGGGTTGGAGTCCCGAGCACCGGGGAGCTGTTTTTT	CASSVAGVGVPSTGELFF
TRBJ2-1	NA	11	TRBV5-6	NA	TGTGCCAGCAGCTCCTCAGATGAGCAGTTCTTC	CASSSSDEQFF
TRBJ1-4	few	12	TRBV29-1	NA	TGCAGCGTTGAAGTCCAGGGTGAAAAACTGTTTTTT	CSVEVQGEKLFF
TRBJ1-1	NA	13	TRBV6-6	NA	TGTGCCAGCAGTTACACAGGACAGCTAAAAGCTTTCTTT	CASSYTGQLKAFF
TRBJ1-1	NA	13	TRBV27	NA	TGTGCCAGCAGTCTCCCGGGGGGGGCGGAGGCTTTCTTT	CASSLPGGAEAFF
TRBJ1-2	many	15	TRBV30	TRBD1	TGTGCCTGGAGTGCCGGGACAGGGGCCTTTCATGGCTACACCTTC	CAWSAGTGAFHGYTF
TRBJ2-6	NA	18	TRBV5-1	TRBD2	TGCGCCAGCAGCACCCTAGCGGGGGGGCTCTCTGGGGCCAACGTCCTGACTTTC	CASSTLAGGLSGANVLTF
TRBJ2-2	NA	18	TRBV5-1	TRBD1	TGCGCCAGCAGCTTACCGCGAGACAGGGGGCCCAACACCGGGGAGCTGTTTTTT	CASSLPRDRGPNTGELFF
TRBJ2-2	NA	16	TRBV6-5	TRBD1	TGTGCCAGCAGTTTAGAGAGGACAGGGGGATCCGGGGAGCTGTTTTTT	CASSLERTGGSGELFF
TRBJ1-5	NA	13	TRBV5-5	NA	TGTGCCAGCAGCAACAGGGTCCATCAGCCCCAGCATTTT	CASSNRVHQPQHF
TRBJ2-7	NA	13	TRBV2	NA	TGTGCCAGCAAGTCAGGGTTCTCCTACGAGCAGTACTTC	CASKSGFSYEQYF
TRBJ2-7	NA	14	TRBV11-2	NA	TGTGCCAGCAGCCCACTGGGACTCACCTACGAGCAGTACTTC	CASSPLGLTYEQYF
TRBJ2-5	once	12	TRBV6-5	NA	TGTGCCAGCAGTTACCGCGATGGGACCCAGTACTTC	CASSYRDGTQYF
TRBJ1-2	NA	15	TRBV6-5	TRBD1	TGTGCCAGCAGTTACGCACAGGGGGCTAACTATGGCTACACCTTC	CASSYAQGANYGYTF
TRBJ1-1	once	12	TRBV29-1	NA	TGCAGCGTTGACCGAGGGGGAGCTGAAGCTTTCTTT	CSVDRGGAEAFF
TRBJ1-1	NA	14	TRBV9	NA	TGTGCCAGCGGCCCCCGGGCGGGGAACACTGAAGCTTTCTTT	CASGPRAGNTEAFF
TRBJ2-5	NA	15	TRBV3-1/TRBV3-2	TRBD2	TGTGCCAGCTCGATGCAAGCTAGCGGGGGAAAGACCCAGTACTTC	CASSMQASGGKTQYF